Described below is a single T cell receptor beta chain sequence and its context. What it binds is unknown. The method was immunoSEQ multiplex PCR; TCRdb's version includes in-frame clones alone and lacks a portion of them. Of about 23,000 clones detected, 90% to 95% appear once; the ten largest clones hold 2%. The sample is drawn from a study of graft-versus-host responses after intestinal transplantation. On the study more broadly: Recipients were given multivisceral, liver-intestinal, or isolated intestinal transplants. Every recipient had anti-thymocyte globulin induction and around 3 years of tacrolimus plus steroids. Whole-study findings and limits: Allograft clonal ratios (graft-versus-host to host-versus-graft) were high in patients who had graft-donor T cell macrochimerism. Early after transplant, HvG clones declined as circulating GvH clones peaked.

V was trimmed by 1 base and J by 6 bases, leaving 19 bases between them. The length of the CDR3 is 17 residues. Looked up from germline, CDR1 is MDHEN and CDR2 is SYDVKM. This clonotype was obtained from a human patient who received an intestinal transplant, so some T cells may come from the graft donor. Specimen: PBMCs, collected 38 to 40 days after intestinal transplant. The chain recombines TRBV28 with TRBJ2-1; D possibly corresponds to TRBD2 (5 bases). CDR3 in amino acids: CASSLSLAYLLGNEQFF. The CDR3, as DNA: TGTGCCAGCAGTTTATCTCTAGCCTATCTGTTGGGCAATGAGCAGTTCTTC.